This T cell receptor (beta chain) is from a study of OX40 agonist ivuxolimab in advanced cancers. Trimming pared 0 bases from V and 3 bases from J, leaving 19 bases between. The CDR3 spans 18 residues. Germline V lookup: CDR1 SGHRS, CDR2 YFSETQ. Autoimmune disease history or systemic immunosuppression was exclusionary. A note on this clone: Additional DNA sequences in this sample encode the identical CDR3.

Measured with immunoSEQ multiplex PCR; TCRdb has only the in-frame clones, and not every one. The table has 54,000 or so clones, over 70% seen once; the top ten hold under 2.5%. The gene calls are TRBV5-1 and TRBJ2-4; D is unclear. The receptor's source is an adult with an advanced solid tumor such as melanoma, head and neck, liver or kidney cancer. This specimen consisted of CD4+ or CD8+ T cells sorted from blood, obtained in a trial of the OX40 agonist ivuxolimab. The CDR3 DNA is TGCGCCAGCAGCTTGGGGGAACTAACACGGATATACAAAAACATTCAGTACTTC. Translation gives CASSLGELTRIYKNIQYF.